These 21 T cell receptor beta chains share one sample of origin, sequenced in a study of blood T cell repertoires in COVID-19 (dated by TCRdb to 2020 to 2021). Library method: the immunoSEQ multiplex PCR assay. This is the immuneACCESS table as TCRdb keeps it, with only in-frame sequences that have V and J called. A part of the clones is gone; compared with another copy, unresolved V genes explain less than half, and the rest is unexplained. This sample gives about 79,000 clones in total; about 89% of them show up just once. The biggest ten clones account for approximately 14% of the sample. Sequencing was carried out using peripheral blood. The source is a man aged 70 or older with active or convalescent COVID-19.

The chain employs TRBV6-5 and TRBJ2-5; 10 nucleotides match TRBD2. The CDR3 sequence is 15 residues long. The V gene's germline CDR1 is MNHEY and CDR2 SVGAGI. With 9 bases clipped from V and 1 base from J, the junction kept 8 bases outside the gene matches. CDR3 DNA sequence: TGTGCCAGTCGGCTACTAGCGGGGTTCCAAGAGACCCAGTACTTC. It translates to CASRLLAGFQETQYF.

This clone was seen just once. The chain joins TRBV5-5 to TRBJ1-3, with D unclear. Trimming stripped 3 bases from V and 0 bases from J, with 13 bases between. The CDR3 totals 16 residues. Per germline, CDR1 SGHKS and CDR2 YYEKEE (reference sequence). Written as DNA, the CDR3 is TGTGCCAGCAGCTCAGGCCCACCCACCTCTGGAAACACCATATATTTT. It encodes CASSSGPPTSGNTIYF.

The rearrangement links TRBV5-4 to TRBJ1-1; the D is unclear. Germline V gives CDR1 SGHNT, CDR2 YYREEE (reference sequence). The CDR3 has 16 residues. V was trimmed by 2 bases and J by 6 bases, leaving 20 bases between them. CDR3 loop: CASSLNERTLGAEAFF. CDR3 in DNA: TGTGCCAGCAGCTTAAATGAACGGACCCTGGGAGCTGAAGCTTTCTTT.

The chain combines TRBV18 with TRBJ1-5, with 7 bases lining up with TRBD1. Germline V gene lookup returns CDR1 KGHSH and CDR2 LQKENI. The CDR3 totals 16 residues. V lost 3 bases to trimming and J lost 7 bases; unmatched junction nucleotides: 12. CDR3 sequence reads: CASSPRQGEGRQPQHF. CDR3 DNA sequence: TGTGCCAGCTCACCTCGACAGGGTGAAGGTAGGCAGCCCCAGCATTTT.

The chain is built from TRBV5-1 and TRBJ1-4; no clear D. Germline-derived CDR1 and CDR2 are SGHRS and YFSETQ. V was trimmed by 5 bases and J by 5 bases, leaving 13 bases between them. This CDR3 has 14 residues. The CDR3 region has the DNA TGCGCCAGCAGTGAAGGCACGAGGAATGAAAAACTGTTTTTT. This encodes CASSEGTRNEKLFF.

The chain links TRBV6-2 or TRBV6-3 to TRBJ2-7; no definite D call. Trimming pared 2 bases from V and 3 bases from J, leaving 5 bases between. The V gene's germline CDR1 is MNHEY and CDR2 SVGEGT. CDR3 length: 12 residues. Here the CDR3 DNA reads TGTGCCAGCAGTTACCCCGGCTACGAGCAGTACTTC. This sequence encodes CASSYPGYEQYF.

V gene TRBV10-3 combines with J gene TRBJ1-1; 7 bases fit TRBD1. The V gene end was trimmed by 2 bases and the J gene end by 1 base; junction bases not matched to a gene: 7. The CDR3 contains 16 residues. Per the germline V gene, CDR1 is ENHRY and CDR2 is SYGVKD. CDR3 amino acids: CAISEKRWDRNTEAFF. CDR3 coding DNA: TGTGCCATCAGTGAGAAGAGATGGGACAGGAACACTGAAGCTTTCTTT.

The rearrangement uses TRBV5-6 and TRBJ1-2; D not resolved. The CDR3 loop spans 12 amino acids. V shed 3 bases and J shed 8 bases, with 11 bases lying between them. Germline V gene sequence: CDR1 SGHDT, CDR2 YYEEEE. The CDR3 DNA reads as TGTGCCAGCAGCTCTGGAACGGGAGGCTACACCTTC. Its translation: CASSSGTGGYTF.

The rearrangement links TRBV5-1 to TRBJ1-1; the match to TRBD1 covers 9 bases. V lost 4 bases, J lost 11 bases, and 9 bases stayed unmatched. The V gene's germline CDR1 is SGHRS and CDR2 YFSETQ. The CDR3 extends over 13 amino acids. The CDR3 nucleotides are TGCGCCAGCAGCCACACAGGGGGCCACGGGGCTTTCTTT. It is translated as CASSHTGGHGAFF.

The rearrangement joins TRBV7-2 to TRBJ1-1; 8 nucleotides match TRBD1. CDR3 size: 15 residues. V lost 3 bases to trimming and J lost 4 bases; unmatched junction nucleotides: 7. Germline-derived CDR1 and CDR2 are SGHTA and FQGNSA. The CDR3 DNA reads TGTGCCAGCAGCTTCCCAGGGGGCGAGAGCACTGAAGCTTTCTTT. Translating gives CASSFPGGESTEAFF.

This chain links TRBV5-1 with TRBJ2-3; 7 bases fit TRBD2. The CDR3 contains 13 residues. CDR1 and CDR2 (germline): SGHRS, YFSETQ. J was trimmed by 4 bases and V by 5 bases; bases with no gene match: 4. The CDR3: CASSSGQADTQYF. CDR3 bases: TGCGCCAGCAGTAGCGGGCAAGCAGATACGCAGTATTTT.

V is TRBV4-1 and J is TRBJ1-1; D is uncertain. The CDR3 is made up of 14 amino acids. Germline-derived CDR1 and CDR2 are MGHRA and YSYEKL. Trimming cost V 0 bases and J 8 bases, with 13 bases left between them. DNA for the CDR3: TGCGCCAGCAGCCAAGAATACTCTCGGAGGGAAGCTTTCTTT. It codes for CASSQEYSRREAFF.

In this sample, this clone turned up once. The gene calls are TRBV3-1 (or the pseudogene TRBV3-2) and TRBJ2-2; D is unclear. There are 15 residues in the CDR3. Trimming took 0 bases from V and 5 from J, leaving 10 bases between them. Germline CDR1 and CDR2: LGHDT and YNNKEL (reference sequence). CDR3 nucleotides: TGTGCCAGCAGCCAAGAGACTTACGGAACCGGGGAGCTGTTTTTT. Amino acids: CASSQETYGTGELFF.

CDR3 sequence reads: CATFPGQGFSNTEAFF. In nucleotides, the CDR3 is TGTGCCACCTTTCCGGGACAGGGATTCTCGAACACTGAAGCTTTCTTT. V and J are TRBV2 and TRBJ1-1; 9 bases agree with TRBD1. Trimming cost V 10 bases and J 1 base; bases outside gene matches: 13. This CDR3 region has 16 residues. Germline V CDR1 and CDR2: SNHLY, FYNNEI.

The chain couples TRBV27 to TRBJ1-4; D perhaps matches TRBD1 (5 bases). The CDR3 runs to 14 residues. The V end was cut by 3 bases, the J end by 2 bases, with 7 bases between. CDR1 and CDR2 (germline): MNHEY, SMNVEV (reference sequence). The CDR3 DNA sequence: TGTGCCAGCAGTTTTCGGGGGACTAATGAAAAACTGTTTTTT. Its protein is CASSFRGTNEKLFF. Supplemented by reference TRBV27 and TRBJ1-4, the full variable domain reads EAQVTQNPRYLITVTGKKLTVTCSQNMNHEYMSWYRQDPGLGLRQIYYSMNVEVTDKGDVPEGYKVSRKEKRNFPLILESPSPNQTSLYFCASSFRGTNEKLFFGSGTQLSVL.

In its sample, this clone was seen once. The genes are TRBV3-1 (or the pseudogene TRBV3-2) and TRBJ2-2; 7 bases agree with TRBD2. The CDR3 has 15 residues. The germline CDR1 and CDR2 sequences are LGHDT and YNNKEL (reference sequence). Trimming removed 1 base from V and 5 bases from J; junction bases left unmatched: 4. The CDR3 loop reads CASSQGGSGTGELFF. The CDR3 coding sequence is TGTGCCAGCAGCCAAGGGGGTAGCGGGACCGGGGAGCTGTTTTTT.

This clone showed up just once. V usage is TRBV18 and J usage is TRBJ2-7; 8 bases agree with TRBD1. The CDR3 loop spans 15 amino acids. V was pared by 6 bases and J by 2 bases, with 9 bases of the junction left unmatched. Germline V gene sequence: CDR1 KGHSH, CDR2 LQKENI. CDR3 sequence: CASSSGQGPTYEQYF. The DNA of the CDR3 is TGTGCCAGCTCTTCAGGACAGGGACCAACCTACGAGCAGTACTTC.

The rearrangement links TRBV19 to TRBJ2-1; TRBD1 might be the D (6 bases). The CDR3 runs to 14 residues. Germline loops: CDR1 LNHDA, CDR2 SQIVND (reference sequence). V shed 8 bases and J shed 0 bases, with 11 bases lying between them. DNA for the CDR3: TGTGCCAGTGGGGGCGGAACCTCCTACAATGAGCAGTTCTTC. Translated, it gives CASGGGTSYNEQFF.

Written as DNA, the CDR3 is TGTGCCAGCTCACGTCGGACAGTGAACACTGAAGCTTTCTTT. Amino acid sequence: CASSRRTVNTEAFF. The rearrangement uses TRBV18 and TRBJ1-1; possible D gene TRBD1, 6 bases. This CDR3 spans 14 amino acids. The V and J ends lost 4 bases and 0 bases respectively, with 9 bases between them. Germline CDR1 is KGHSH and CDR2 is LQKENI.

The rearrangement links TRBV19 to TRBJ2-4; D is perhaps TRBD2 (5 bases). The CDR3 loop spans 16 amino acids. Germline CDR1 reads LNHDA; CDR2 reads SQIVND (reference sequence). Between the trimmed V and J ends, which lost 3 bases and 0 bases, there was a span of 12 bases. CDR3 nucleotide sequence: TGTGCCAGTAGTATCTTTGGAGGACTAGCCAAAAACATTCAGTACTTC. This encodes CASSIFGGLAKNIQYF. Complete variable domain (other parts from reference TRBV19 and TRBJ2-4): DGGITQSPKYLFRKEGQNVTLSCEQNLNHDAMYWYRQDPGQGLRLIYYSQIVNDFQKGDIAEGYSVSREKKESFPLTVTSAQKNPTAFYLCASSIFGGLAKNIQYFGAGTRLSVL.

J is TRBJ1-2 and V is TRBV7-2; D not resolved. Germline CDR1 SGHTA, CDR2 FQGNSA. CDR3 size: 13 residues. V was pared by 1 base and J by 5 bases, with 8 bases between. The CDR3, as DNA: TGTGCCAGCAGCTTAGTTCAGATTTATGGCTACACCTTC. Its translation: CASSLVQIYGYTF.